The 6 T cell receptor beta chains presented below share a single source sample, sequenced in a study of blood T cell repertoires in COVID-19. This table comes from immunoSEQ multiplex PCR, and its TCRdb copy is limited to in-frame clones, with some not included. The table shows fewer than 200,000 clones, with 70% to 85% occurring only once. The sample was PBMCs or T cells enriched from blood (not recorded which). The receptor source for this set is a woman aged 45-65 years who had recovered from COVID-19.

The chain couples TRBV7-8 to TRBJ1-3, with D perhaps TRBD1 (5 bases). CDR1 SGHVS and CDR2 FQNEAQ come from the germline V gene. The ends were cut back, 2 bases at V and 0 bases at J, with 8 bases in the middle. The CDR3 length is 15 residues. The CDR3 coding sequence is TGTGCCAGCAGCTTACCGGGGGGCTCTGGAAACACCATATATTTT. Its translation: CASSLPGGSGNTIYF.

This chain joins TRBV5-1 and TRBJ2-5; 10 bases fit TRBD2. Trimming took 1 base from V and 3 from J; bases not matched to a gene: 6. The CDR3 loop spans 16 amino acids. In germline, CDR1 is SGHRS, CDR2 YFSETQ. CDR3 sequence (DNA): TGCGCCAGCAGCTTGAGAGGACTAGCGGCTAAAGAGACCCAGTACTTC. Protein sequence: CASSLRGLAAKETQYF.

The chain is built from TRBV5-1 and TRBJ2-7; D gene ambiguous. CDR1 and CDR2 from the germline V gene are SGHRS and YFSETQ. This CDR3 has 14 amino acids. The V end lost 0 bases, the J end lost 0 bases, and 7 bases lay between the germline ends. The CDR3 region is CASSLVHSSYEQYF. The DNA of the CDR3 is TGCGCCAGCAGCTTGGTCCACAGCTCCTACGAGCAGTACTTC. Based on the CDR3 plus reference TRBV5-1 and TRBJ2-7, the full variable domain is KAGVTQTPRYLIKTRGQQVTLSCSPISGHRSVSWYQQTPGQGLQFLFEYFSETQRNKGNFPGRFSGRQFSNSRSEMNVSTLELGDSALYLCASSLVHSSYEQYFGPGTRLTVT.

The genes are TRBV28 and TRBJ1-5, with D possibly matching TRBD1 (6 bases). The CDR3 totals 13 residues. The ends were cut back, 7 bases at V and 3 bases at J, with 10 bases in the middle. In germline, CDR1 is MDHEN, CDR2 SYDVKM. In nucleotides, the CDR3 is TGTGCCAGCAACAGGGACTACAATCAGCCCCAGCATTTT. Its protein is CASNRDYNQPQHF.

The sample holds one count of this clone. The CDR3 nucleotides read TGTGCCAGCAGCCCTTCCGGGGGGGCCAAAAACATTCAGTACTTC. This sequence encodes CASSPSGGAKNIQYF. This chain uses TRBV28 with TRBJ2-4, with 7 bases matching TRBD2. Germline V gives CDR1 MDHEN, CDR2 SYDVKM. This CDR3 is 15 amino acids long. The junction had 6 bases not matched to a gene; V was cut back by 6 bases and J by 1 base. Looking up the rest from reference TRBV28 and TRBJ2-4 gives the full variable domain: DVKVTQSSRYLVKRTGEKVFLECVQDMDHENMFWYRQDPGLGLRLIYFSYDVKMKEKGDIPEGYSVSREKKERFSLILESASTNQTSMYLCASSPSGGAKNIQYFGAGTRLSVL.

DNA of the CDR3: TGTGCCAGCCGAGGGGATGTGGGAGGGCAGCCCCAGCATTTT. It encodes CASRGDVGGQPQHF. This rearrangement joins TRBV7-2 to TRBJ1-5, with TRBD1 as a possible D gene (5 bases). CDR1 and CDR2 from the germline V gene are SGHTA and FQGNSA. This CDR3 is 14 amino acids long. V lost 8 bases, J lost 7 bases, and 18 bases lay in between.